This TCR beta chain was retrieved from a study of graft-versus-host responses after intestinal transplantation. Whole-study results and caveats: GvH clonotypes were identified within recipient marrow, with a subset emerging first in ileum or blood.

Profiled with immunoSEQ multiplex PCR; TCRdb holds only in-frame clones, not every one. The sample includes about 12,000 clones, approximately 84% seen only once; the top ten take over 8.5%. About this clone: The antigen remains unidentified.

The V gene end was trimmed by 7 bases and the J gene end by 8 bases; junction bases not matched to a gene: 4. CDR1 is MDHEN, CDR2 SYDVKM, per germline. This CDR3 has 12 residues. The chain has TRBV28 and TRBJ2-1; 8 nucleotides agree with TRBD2. The receptor's source is a human patient who received an intestinal transplant, so some T cells may come from the graft donor. This material consisted of PBMCs, taken roughly 310 days after intestinal transplant. The CDR3 protein is CASNGLADEQFF. CDR3 sequence (DNA): TGTGCCAGCAATGGACTAGCCGATGAGCAGTTCTTC.